Each of the 28 T cell receptor beta chains below was sequenced from the same sample in a study of blood T cell dynamics during melanoma immunotherapy. The time point denotes: pre-treatment baseline. Using immunoSEQ multiplex PCR, the repertoire was profiled, and TCRdb retains in-frame clones only, with some absent. The sample contains fewer than 25,000 clones, roughly nine tenths of which appear only once. The sample consisted of blood, taken from a patient treated with checkpoint blockade. These receptors were taken from a human donor with melanoma.

The V and J genes are TRBV6-4 and TRBJ2-2; possible D gene TRBD2, 5 bases. Germline-derived CDR1 and CDR2 are MRHNA and SNTAGT. The CDR3 spans 13 residues. Trimming shortened V by 3 bases and J by 3 bases, and 5 bases separated the two germline ends. The CDR3 loop reads CASSEEDTGELFF. In DNA, the CDR3 is TGTGCCAGCAGTGAGGAGGACACCGGGGAGCTGTTTTTT.

V usage is TRBV10-1 and J usage is TRBJ2-2; TRBD2 agrees at 7 bases. Trimming removed 3 bases from V and 1 base from J; junction bases left unmatched: 8. The germline V gene has CDR1 WNHNN and CDR2 SYGVQD (reference sequence). The CDR3 is 17 amino acids. Here the CDR3 DNA reads TGCGCCAGCAGTGATAGTGGGAGGGGTGGGAACACCGGGGAGCTGTTTTTT. Translating gives CASSDSGRGGNTGELFF.

This clone has only one observation. V usage is TRBV28 and J usage is TRBJ1-1; 8 nucleotides match TRBD1. This CDR3 spans 14 amino acids. Germline V lookup: CDR1 MDHEN, CDR2 SYDVKM. Trimming took 8 bases from V and 4 from J; bases not matched to a gene: 9. The CDR3 sequence is CASGAGGRSTEAFF. CDR3 in DNA: TGTGCCAGCGGGGCAGGGGGCCGGAGCACTGAAGCTTTCTTT.

Remarks on this clone: The junction does not match germline at one end; this may be a read error. The chain uses TRBV7-7 and TRBJ2-1; D perhaps matches TRBD2 (6 bases). The CDR3 extends over 13 amino acids. Germline CDR1 and CDR2: SSHAT and FNYEAQ (reference sequence). CDR3 residues: CASSLGLSDEQFF. The DNA of the CDR3 is TGTGCTAGCAGCCTTGGACTATCCGATGAGCAGTTCTTC.

In its sample, this clone was seen once. This chain joins TRBV7-8 and TRBJ2-7; maybe TRBD1 (5 bases). The CDR3 is made up of 15 amino acids. CDR1 SGHVS and CDR2 FQNEAQ come from the germline V gene. The V end was cut by 2 bases, the J end by 0 bases, with 11 bases between. CDR3 nucleotides: TGTGCCAGCAGCTTAAGGGGAAGGGGCTCCTACGAGCAGTACTTC. Translated: CASSLRGRGSYEQYF.

The gene calls are TRBV19 and TRBJ1-5, with D perhaps matching TRBD1 (6 bases). The V and J ends lost 7 bases and 5 bases respectively, with 18 bases between them. Germline V gene sequence: CDR1 LNHDA, CDR2 SQIVND (reference sequence). The CDR3 has 15 amino acids. The DNA of the CDR3 is TGTGCCAGTACCTCGGGGGCTTCCCATTATCAGCCCCAGCATTTT. Its protein product is CASTSGASHYQPQHF.

The chain employs TRBV4-1 and TRBJ1-2; 9 nucleotides align to TRBD1. After removal of 1 base from V and 2 bases from J, the junction contained 5 bases not matched to a gene. From germline, CDR1 is MGHRA and CDR2 YSYEKL. The CDR3 totals 16 residues. The chain's CDR3 is CASSQAIQGANYGYTF. The CDR3 bases are TGCGCCAGCAGCCAAGCGATACAGGGGGCGAACTATGGCTACACCTTC.

The chain joins TRBV27 to TRBJ1-1; possibly TRBD1 for D (6 bases). Per germline, CDR1 MNHEY and CDR2 SMNVEV (reference sequence). V lost 6 bases and J lost 0, with 8 bases in between. The CDR3 runs to 13 residues. The CDR3 sequence is CASRRGLNTEAFF. The CDR3 region has the DNA TGTGCCAGCAGGAGGGGGTTGAACACTGAAGCTTTCTTT.

V and J are TRBV11-3 and TRBJ2-5; perhaps TRBD2 as D (6 bases). The assigned J gene may be wrong: the sequence end matches TRBJ2-7 better. The germline V gene encodes CDR1 SGHNT and CDR2 YENEEA. The CDR3 sequence is 13 residues long. CDR3 region: CASTLASSYEQYF. The CDR3 region has the DNA TGTGCCAGCACCCTAGCGTCATCCTACGAGCAGTACTTC.

The gene calls are TRBV11-2 and TRBJ2-1, with D possibly matching TRBD1 (5 bases). Germline lookup yields CDR1 SGHAT and CDR2 FQNNGV. Deletions cut 2 bases from V and 2 bases from J, with 10 bases between. This CDR3 spans 15 amino acids. The CDR3 reads CASSLSGLPYNEQFF. CDR3 nucleotides: TGTGCCAGCAGCTTATCAGGGTTACCCTACAATGAGCAGTTCTTC.

The chain has TRBV9 and TRBJ2-5; TRBD2 matches 15 bases. Germline lookup yields CDR1 SGDLS and CDR2 YYNGEE. After removal of 4 bases from V and 5 bases from J, the junction contained 6 bases not matched to a gene. This CDR3 spans 16 amino acids. The DNA for the CDR3 is TGTGCCAGCAGCCCCGGACTAGCGGGGGGGCATGAGACCCAGTACTTC. Amino acid sequence: CASSPGLAGGHETQYF.

The chain employs TRBV11-3 and TRBJ1-1; D gene unclear. This CDR3 is built from 12 residues. V was pared by 2 bases and J by 2 bases, with 3 bases between. The germline V gene has CDR1 SGHNT and CDR2 YENEEA. The CDR3 DNA reads as TGTGCCAGCAGCTTAAGTAACACTGAAGCTTTCTTT. Translation: CASSLSNTEAFF.

This chain uses TRBV5-6 with TRBJ2-7; D is ambiguous. Trimming shortened V by 4 bases and J by 3 bases, and 14 bases separated the two germline ends. The length of the CDR3 is 14 residues. Germline CDR1 SGHDT, CDR2 YYEEEE. This CDR3 is CASSATSESYEQYF. The DNA for the CDR3 is TGTGCCAGCAGCGCCACATCTGAAAGCTACGAGCAGTACTTC.

This chain connects TRBV11-2 to TRBJ1-2; D might be TRBD1 (5 bases). The germline CDR1 and CDR2 sequences are SGHAT and FQNNGV. The length of the CDR3 is 14 residues. Trimming cost V 0 bases and J 6 bases, with 11 bases left between them. CDR3 loop: CASSLEVWGNGYTF. Written as DNA, the CDR3 is TGTGCCAGCAGCTTAGAGGTTTGGGGGAATGGCTACACCTTC.

This clone was recorded only once. This sequence joins TRBV18 and TRBJ2-2; TRBD2 agrees at 9 bases. This CDR3 spans 16 amino acids. Germline trimming cut 3 bases from V and 6 bases from J; bases unmatched to any gene: 8. CDR1 and CDR2 (germline): KGHSH, LQKENI. The CDR3 coding sequence is TGTGCCAGCTCACCTGGTCTAGCGGGGCCCTCCGGGGAGCTGTTTTTT. It yields the protein CASSPGLAGPSGELFF.

This chain uses TRBV2 with TRBJ1-6; unclear D gene. From germline, CDR1 is SNHLY and CDR2 FYNNEI. CDR3 size: 14 residues. The V end lost 2 bases, the J end lost 7 bases, and 9 bases lay between the germline ends. CDR3 loop: CASSERIMNSPLHF. DNA of the CDR3: TGTGCCAGCAGTGAAAGGATCATGAATTCACCCCTCCACTTT.

This clone occurred a few times. This rearrangement joins TRBV19 to TRBJ1-1; D perhaps matches TRBD1 (5 bases). Germline CDR1 LNHDA, CDR2 SQIVND (reference sequence). The CDR3 totals 15 residues. The V end lost 0 bases, the J end lost 5 bases, and 13 bases lay between the germline ends. The CDR3: CASSIDVRGGTEAFF. DNA of the CDR3: TGTGCCAGTAGTATAGACGTAAGGGGAGGAACTGAAGCTTTCTTT.

The CDR3 nucleotides read TGTGCCAGCAGTGAAGGAGGGGCCTATGGCTACACCTTC. It codes for CASSEGGAYGYTF. The chain uses TRBV6-1 and TRBJ1-2, with TRBD1 as a possible D gene (5 bases). CDR1 and CDR2 from the germline V gene are MNHNS and SASEGT. CDR3 length equals 13 residues. V was cut by 1 base and J by 4 bases, with 7 bases left in between.

The rearrangement uses TRBV25-1 and TRBJ2-1; no clear D. From germline, CDR1 is MGHDK and CDR2 SYGVNS. The CDR3 contains 14 residues. Trimming removed 3 bases at V and 0 bases at J, with 6 bases between. The CDR3 here is CASSDPNSYNEQFF. The CDR3 DNA follows: TGTGCCAGCAGTGACCCAAACTCCTACAATGAGCAGTTCTTC.

The chain is built from TRBV5-1 and TRBJ2-1; D gene unclear. The ends were cut back, 0 bases at V and 0 bases at J, with 10 bases in the middle. Germline-derived CDR1 and CDR2 are SGHRS and YFSETQ. The CDR3 runs 16 residues. The CDR3, as DNA: TGCGCCAGCAGCTTGGCGGGCAGGAGCTCCTACAATGAGCAGTTCTTC. Translated, it gives CASSLAGRSSYNEQFF.

The chain is built from TRBV9 and TRBJ2-7; D remains ambiguous. V was clipped by 0 bases and J by 2 bases, with 6 bases between them. Germline assignment: CDR1 SGDLS and CDR2 YYNGEE. The CDR3 loop spans 13 amino acids. The CDR3: CASSVGPTYEQYF. The DNA of the CDR3 is TGTGCCAGCAGCGTAGGTCCTACCTACGAGCAGTACTTC.

The V call is TRBV6-1, the J call TRBJ2-1, with 9 bases aligning to TRBD2. This CDR3 has 15 residues. Per the germline V gene, CDR1 is MNHNS and CDR2 is SASEGT. V shed 7 bases and J 6 bases; nucleotides not matched to a gene: 10. CDR3 DNA: TGTGCCAGCAAGGTTTGGCTAGCGGGATTCAATGAGCAGTTCTTC. It encodes CASKVWLAGFNEQFF.

The CDR3 reads CAWSDQGGGYTF. The DNA for the CDR3 is TGTGCCTGGAGTGATCAAGGAGGGGGCTACACCTTC. This chain uses TRBV30 with TRBJ1-2; D remains ambiguous. V lost 1 base, J lost 8 bases, and 11 bases lay in between. The germline CDR1 and CDR2 sequences are GTSNPN and SVGIG (reference sequence). CDR3 length: 12 amino acids.

This rearrangement joins TRBV28 to TRBJ2-2; 11 positions agree with TRBD2. Per the germline V gene, CDR1 is MDHEN and CDR2 is SYDVKM. The J segment lost 4 bases and the V segment lost 3 bases, leaving 10 bases of the junction unmatched. This CDR3 region has 18 residues. The CDR3 loop is CASSFLVAGGRVTGELFF. CDR3 bases: TGTGCCAGCAGTTTTCTCGTAGCGGGAGGGCGTGTCACCGGGGAGCTGTTTTTT.

The CDR3 loop is CASSLAAGRGYPYEQYF. CDR3 coding DNA: TGCGCCAGCAGCTTGGCCGCGGGCAGGGGGTATCCCTACGAGCAGTACTTC. The gene calls are TRBV5-1 and TRBJ2-7; 7 nucleotides line up with TRBD1. There are 17 residues in the CDR3. Looked up from germline, CDR1 is SGHRS and CDR2 is YFSETQ. V shed 0 bases, J shed 2 bases, and the junction held 11 bases outside the gene matches.

The chain carries TRBV5-4 and TRBJ2-2; D possibly corresponds to TRBD1 (6 bases). The CDR3 has 15 residues. Germline loops: CDR1 SGHNT, CDR2 YYREEE (reference sequence). V was clipped by 0 bases and J by 5 bases, with 11 bases between them. CDR3 amino acids: CASSLETGDTGELFF. The CDR3, as DNA: TGTGCCAGCAGCTTGGAGACAGGCGATACCGGGGAGCTGTTTTTT.

On this clone: The same CDR3 arises from other DNA sequences in this sample as well. This sequence joins TRBV27 and TRBJ1-2; 7 bases fit TRBD1. Germline V lookup: CDR1 MNHEY, CDR2 SMNVEV (reference sequence). The CDR3 contains 18 residues. J gave up 2 bases and V 5 bases, and 17 bases lay outside the gene matches. The DNA of the CDR3 is TGTGCCAGCAGTCCCCGACAGGGCAATCCACCCTCCAACTATGGCTACACCTTC. Translating gives CASSPRQGNPPSNYGYTF.

This clone was recorded only once. This sequence joins TRBV5-1 and TRBJ1-2; 8 bases match TRBD1. Unmatched junction bases numbered 5, after V lost 5 bases and J lost 2 bases. The CDR3 consists of 14 residues. The germline V gene has CDR1 SGHRS and CDR2 YFSETQ. DNA for the CDR3: TGCGCCAGCAGAACCGGACAGGGAAACTATGGCTACACCTTC. It translates to CASRTGQGNYGYTF.